The clone carrying this T cell receptor beta chain was recorded a few times. The data were obtained in a study of cytomegalovirus exposure and HLA in healthy donors. Primers for the PCR totalled 60 Vbeta and 13 Jbeta. This table comes from immunoSEQ multiplex PCR, and its TCRdb copy is limited to in-frame clones, with some not included. The top ten clones hold approximately 2.3% of a sample with under 200,000 clones, approximately 80% of them seen once. V was pared by 5 bases and J by 0 bases, with 14 bases between. Germline V gene lookup returns CDR1 SEHNR and CDR2 FQNEAQ (reference sequence). This CDR3 is built from 15 residues.

Sequencing was carried out using PBMCs. This clonotype was obtained from a man aged 45 to 65 in good health and CMV-seropositive. The chain recombines TRBV7-9 with TRBJ2-7; D might be TRBD2 (6 bases). The CDR3 bases are TGTGCCAGCAGCATATGGGACTTCGGCTCCTACGAGCAGTACTTC. The encoded protein is CASSIWDFGSYEQYF.